A single sample gave rise to the 26 T cell receptor beta chains below, sequenced in a study of yellow fever vaccine responses in identical twins. A single record per CDR3 protein comes from TCRdb applying MiXCR to the RT-PCR reads. The repertoire has around 13,000 distinct CDR3 sequences, less than 85% of them found once; the top ten carry 0.55% to 0.75%. The sequencing here drew on T cells from blood (PBMCs), unsorted or a sorted subset (not recorded which), taken before or after yellow fever vaccination (not recorded which). The receptor set was obtained from a woman aged 18-29 years who received the yellow fever vaccine.

The rearrangement joins TRBV11-3 to TRBJ1-1; a weak D match, TRBD1 (5 bases). Germline loops: CDR1 SGHNT, CDR2 YENEEA. The CDR3 contains 16 residues. V lost 2 bases to trimming and J lost 8 bases, with 21 bases between them. CDR3 sequence (DNA): TGTGCCAGCAGCTTACTGCGGGGGACCGTAGGCTCGGAAGCTTTCTTT. Its translation is CASSLLRGTVGSEAFF.

The chain combines TRBV11-1 with TRBJ1-1; tentatively, D is TRBD1 (5 bases). The CDR3 extends over 15 amino acids. V shed 2 bases and J shed 5 bases, with 15 bases lying between them. The V gene's germline CDR1 is SGHAT and CDR2 FQDESV (reference sequence). The DNA for the CDR3 is TGTGCCAGCAGCTTATTCGGGGCAGGAGGAACTGAAGCTTTCTTT. It translates to CASSLFGAGGTEAFF.

The chain recombines TRBV20-1 with TRBJ2-7, with D perhaps matching TRBD2 (6 bases). The CDR3 has 15 amino acids. V lost 2 bases and J 0 bases, leaving 14 bases between the germline ends. Germline CDR1 is DFQATT and CDR2 is SNEGSKA (reference sequence). The CDR3 DNA follows: TGCAGTGCTAGAAGACTTCGGGGGAGCTCCTACGAGCAGTACTTC. This gives the protein CSARRLRGSSYEQYF.

The genes are TRBV29-1 and TRBJ1-1, with D unresolved. Germline V gene lookup returns CDR1 SQVTM and CDR2 ANQGSEA. The V end lost 6 bases, the J end lost 4 bases, and 3 bases lay between the germline ends. This CDR3 is 9 amino acids long. CDR3 DNA sequence: TGCAGCGTCGGCACTGAAGCTTTCTTT. Translated: CSVGTEAFF.

The chain joins TRBV6-2 or TRBV6-3 to TRBJ2-7, with a weak D call TRBD2 (5 bases). CDR1 and CDR2 (germline): MNHEY, SVGEGT. Trimming left V 8 bases short and J 1 base short, with 15 bases between. The CDR3 covers 14 residues. CDR3 nucleotides: TGTGCCAGCTTCAACGCGGGTGAGTCCTACGAGCAGTACTTC. Translated: CASFNAGESYEQYF.

The chain joins TRBV20-1 to TRBJ1-2, with D unclear. Trimming shortened V by 7 bases and J by 4 bases, and 16 bases separated the two germline ends. The CDR3 is 13 residues long. Germline-derived CDR1 and CDR2 are DFQATT and SNEGSKA (reference sequence). In DNA, the CDR3 is TGCAGTGAGAAGTACCCGGCGGGCTATGGCTACACCTTC. Its translation: CSEKYPAGYGYTF.

The gene calls are TRBV18 and TRBJ2-1; 7 positions agree with TRBD1. Unmatched junction bases numbered 5, after V lost 5 bases and J lost 1 base. The CDR3 consists of 15 residues. Germline V CDR1 and CDR2: KGHSH, LQKENI. The CDR3 DNA is TGTGCCAGCTCAATAAAGGGGGCATCCTACAATGAGCAGTTCTTC. Encoded protein: CASSIKGASYNEQFF.

The V call is TRBV7-9, the J call TRBJ2-1; the D is unclear. From germline, CDR1 is SEHNR and CDR2 FQNEAQ (reference sequence). The CDR3 extends over 11 amino acids. V gave up 3 bases and J gave up 6 bases, with 3 bases separating them. This chain's CDR3 is CASSFLNEQFF. In DNA form, the CDR3 reads TGTGCCAGCAGCTTTCTCAATGAGCAGTTCTTC.

The chain couples TRBV11-3 to TRBJ2-4; TRBD2 is a possible D gene (5 bases). The CDR3 runs 13 residues. Trimming stripped 4 bases from V and 8 bases from J, with 12 bases between. Germline V gene sequence: CDR1 SGHNT, CDR2 YENEEA. The CDR3 DNA reads as TGTGCCAGCAGCTGGTGGGTGGAGGACATTCAGTACTTC. Its protein is CASSWWVEDIQYF.

V usage is TRBV13 and J usage is TRBJ2-3, with D possibly TRBD1 on 5 matching bases. This CDR3 contains 14 residues. In germline, CDR1 is PRHDT, CDR2 FYEKMQ (reference sequence). Trimming pared 11 bases from V and 0 bases from J, leaving 15 bases between. The CDR3 protein is CARSRGPSTDTQYF. As DNA, the CDR3 is TGTGCCCGGTCAAGGGGCCCTAGCACAGATACGCAGTATTTT.

The chain has TRBV18 and TRBJ2-1; a possible D gene is TRBD2 (6 bases). The length of the CDR3 is 15 residues. Deletions cut 4 bases from V and 4 bases from J, with 14 bases between. CDR1 and CDR2 (germline): KGHSH, LQKENI. The CDR3 spells CASSLRASAYNEQFF. The CDR3 region has the DNA TGTGCCAGCTCACTACGAGCTAGCGCTTACAATGAGCAGTTCTTC.

CDR3 nucleotides: TGTGCCAGCAGCTTCTGGCTAGCGGGAGGGGGCACAGATACGCAGTATTTT. It translates to CASSFWLAGGGTDTQYF. V and J are TRBV11-2 and TRBJ2-3, with 12 positions matching TRBD2. V trimming: 3 bases; J trimming: 1 base; junction bases outside the gene matches: 5. This CDR3 comprises 17 residues. The germline gives CDR1 SGHAT, CDR2 FQNNGV.

V is TRBV4-3 and J is TRBJ1-2, with 8 bases fitting TRBD1. Germline CDR1 and CDR2: LGHNA and YSLEER. The J segment lost 4 bases and the V segment lost 4 bases, leaving 2 bases of the junction unmatched. The length of the CDR3 is 13 residues. The CDR3 is CASSLQGAYGYTF. The CDR3 nucleotides read TGCGCCAGCAGCCTCCAGGGGGCCTATGGCTACACCTTC.

The chain combines TRBV11-3 with TRBJ1-1, with 8 nucleotides matching TRBD1. This CDR3 region has 13 residues. Germline CDR1 is SGHNT and CDR2 is YENEEA. V shed 6 bases, J shed 1 base, and the junction held 1 base outside the gene matches. CDR3 bases: TGTGCCAGCAGGGGGACAGGGAACACTGAAGCTTTCTTT. It encodes CASRGTGNTEAFF.

The chain combines TRBV7-9 with TRBJ2-1, with 8 bases that match TRBD2. CDR1 and CDR2 (germline): SEHNR, FQNEAQ (reference sequence). J lost 4 bases, V lost 4 bases, and 6 bases had no gene match. The length of the CDR3 is 15 residues. The DNA for the CDR3 is TGTGCCAGCAGCTACCATAGCGGGGCTTACAATGAGCAGTTCTTC. It yields the protein CASSYHSGAYNEQFF.

V and J are TRBV2 and TRBJ2-1; the D is unclear. Looked up from germline, CDR1 is SNHLY and CDR2 is FYNNEI. The CDR3 runs to 13 residues. Trimming removed 4 bases at V and 7 bases at J, with 11 bases between. The CDR3 region is CASSAEHLNEQFF. Here the CDR3 DNA reads TGTGCCAGCAGTGCCGAGCATTTGAATGAGCAGTTCTTC.

The gene calls are TRBV18 and TRBJ1-2, with D maybe TRBD1 (5 bases). Looked up from germline, CDR1 is KGHSH and CDR2 is LQKENI. The CDR3 totals 15 residues. V lost 3 bases and J lost 4, with 15 bases in between. The DNA of the CDR3 is TGTGCCAGCTCACCGTCCCGGGACGGATTCTATGGCTACACCTTC. This gives the protein CASSPSRDGFYGYTF.

The chain carries TRBV4-2 and TRBJ1-1, with 8 bases fitting TRBD1. From germline, CDR1 is LGHNA and CDR2 YNFKEQ. The length of the CDR3 is 17 residues. Trimming took 0 bases from V and 0 from J; bases not matched to a gene: 6. The chain's CDR3 is CASSQDPQGALNTEAFF. CDR3 DNA: TGTGCCAGCAGCCAAGATCCCCAGGGGGCCCTGAACACTGAAGCTTTCTTT.

The chain couples TRBV5-4 to TRBJ2-1, with D uncertain. The length of the CDR3 is 15 residues. The V gene lost 0 bases and the J gene lost 2 bases, with 9 bases spanning the gap. Per the germline V gene, CDR1 is SGHNT and CDR2 is YYREEE (reference sequence). In DNA form, the CDR3 reads TGTGCCAGCAGCTTGGATCTGGGAACCTACAATGAGCAGTTCTTC. As protein: CASSLDLGTYNEQFF.

This clonotype was seen only once. The genes are TRBV19 and TRBJ2-1, with D maybe TRBD1 (6 bases). Germline assignment: CDR1 LNHDA and CDR2 SQIVND (reference sequence). This CDR3 is 13 amino acids long. V lost 3 bases and J lost 9, with 12 bases in between. The CDR3 region is CASSMGTFIEQFF. CDR3 nucleotide sequence: TGTGCCAGTAGTATGGGGACATTCATTGAGCAGTTCTTC.

The V and J genes are TRBV2 and TRBJ2-1; D is tentatively TRBD1 or TRBD2 (5 bases each). The germline V gene has CDR1 SNHLY and CDR2 FYNNEI. CDR3 size: 13 residues. Trimming shortened V by 6 bases and J by 9 bases, and 15 bases separated the two germline ends. The CDR3 coding sequence is TGTGCCAGCAGGGACGAGCCTGGGGGTGAGCAGTTCTTC. Translation: CASRDEPGGEQFF.

The genes are TRBV18 and TRBJ2-1, with 8 bases that match TRBD2. This CDR3 is built from 14 residues. CDR1 is KGHSH and CDR2 is LQKENI in the germline V gene. Trimming removed 8 bases from V and 10 bases from J; junction bases left unmatched: 13. The CDR3 region is CASPNLGLAMEQFF. CDR3 DNA: TGTGCCAGCCCTAACTTAGGACTAGCAATGGAGCAGTTCTTC.

This chain uses TRBV18 with TRBJ1-5; 7 bases fit TRBD1. CDR1 is KGHSH and CDR2 is LQKENI in the germline V gene. CDR3 size: 15 residues. Germline trimming cut 5 bases from V and 1 base from J; bases unmatched to any gene: 5. The chain's CDR3 is CASSTGTESNQPQHF. The CDR3 coding sequence is TGTGCCAGCTCAACCGGGACAGAGAGCAATCAGCCCCAGCATTTT.

This clonotype was observed once. The chain has TRBV15 and TRBJ2-1; a weak D match, TRBD2 (5 bases). CDR3 length equals 15 residues. Germline assignment: CDR1 LNHNV and CDR2 YYDKDF (reference sequence). The V end lost 1 base, the J end lost 6 bases, and 13 bases lay between the germline ends. The CDR3: CATSRVGIAFNEQFF. In DNA, the CDR3 is TGTGCCACCAGCAGAGTAGGGATAGCGTTCAATGAGCAGTTCTTC.

The chain has TRBV5-6 and TRBJ2-2; D uncertain. V lost 7 bases and J lost 6, with 13 bases in between. The CDR3 sequence is 13 residues long. Germline V gene lookup returns CDR1 SGHDT and CDR2 YYEEEE. The CDR3 sequence is CASSLPAPGELFF. DNA of the CDR3: TGTGCCAGCTCACTCCCTGCCCCCGGGGAGCTGTTTTTT.

The rearrangement joins TRBV2 to TRBJ1-1, with 7 bases aligning to TRBD1. The trim removed 10 bases at V and 5 bases at J, leaving 13 bases unmatched. The germline gives CDR1 SNHLY, CDR2 FYNNEI. The CDR3 sequence is 14 residues long. Here the CDR3 reads CATTSTGPRTEAFF. CDR3 DNA sequence: TGTGCCACCACTTCGACAGGGCCGAGGACTGAAGCTTTCTTT. The full variable domain, in which reference TRBV2 and TRBJ1-1 provide the parts outside the CDR3, is EPEVTQTPSHQVTQMGQEVILRCVPISNHLYFYWYRQILGQKVEFLVSFYNNEISEKSEIFDDQFSVERPDGSNFTLKIRSTKLEDSAMYFCATTSTGPRTEAFFGQGTRLTVV.